This T cell receptor beta chain is from a study of cytomegalovirus exposure and HLA in healthy donors. Study conclusions and caveats: Solely CMV serostatus was available to characterize immune exposure. An analysis was carried out at a later point. It showed that HLA-associated TCR beta chains were more clonally expanded than equally common non-associated chains.

Details on this clone: Its antigen is as yet unknown.

V dropped 5 bases and J dropped 4; count of bases not matched to a gene: 7. Germline V lookup: CDR1 SEHNR, CDR2 FQNEAQ (reference sequence). The CDR3 runs to 15 residues. As for the donors, each was a healthy bone marrow donor. Primers: 60 Vbeta forward and 13 Jbeta reverse. Here immunoSEQ multiplex PCR was the method, and the copy in TCRdb shows in-frame clones only, minus some. The sample shows nearly 200,000 clones, approximately 87% of them seen only once. The sample was PBMCs. The receptor comes from a man aged 30 to 39 in good health and CMV-seronegative. The rearrangement links TRBV7-9 to TRBJ2-2; 7 bases match TRBD2. The CDR3, as DNA: TGTGCCAGCAGCCTCGGACTAGTTGTCACCGGGGAGCTGTTTTTT. Translated: CASSLGLVVTGELFF.